The 9 T cell receptor beta chains presented below share a single source sample, sequenced in a study of control samples from healthy donors and cancer patients. Libraries were prepared by immunoSEQ multiplex PCR; TCRdb keeps only in-frame clonotypes and omits some of them. The table lists under 150,000 clones, roughly 91% of them singletons. The specimen sequenced was blood. The receptors stem from a woman in her 70s in good health.

The chain links TRBV27 to TRBJ1-5; no reliable D call. The V end was cut by 6 bases, the J end by 0 bases, with 9 bases between. Germline V gives CDR1 MNHEY, CDR2 SMNVEV (reference sequence). The CDR3 loop spans 14 amino acids. CDR3 sequence reads: CASSLARSNQPQHF. CDR3 nucleotides: TGTGCCAGCAGCCTCGCCCGTAGCAATCAGCCCCAGCATTTT.

The chain couples TRBV15 to TRBJ2-7; 9 bases are a match to TRBD2. In germline, CDR1 is LNHNV, CDR2 YYDKDF (reference sequence). V was clipped by 3 bases and J by 4 bases; unmatched bases: 13. CDR3 length: 17 amino acids. CDR3 protein: CATSRGRGGSGGYEQYF. CDR3 nucleotide sequence: TGTGCCACCAGCAGGGGCCGAGGGGGTAGCGGGGGTTACGAGCAGTACTTC.

The chain couples TRBV6-5 to TRBJ2-2; TRBD2 matches at 10 bases. Germline CDR1 reads MNHEY; CDR2 reads SVGAGI. CDR3 length: 15 residues. Germline trimming cut 6 bases from V and 7 bases from J; bases unmatched to any gene: 8. CDR3 amino acids: CASSPIAGGVGELFF. The CDR3 DNA is TGTGCCAGCAGCCCCATAGCGGGGGGTGTCGGGGAGCTGTTTTTT.

The chain carries TRBV27 and TRBJ2-2, with unresolved D. With 3 bases removed from V and 7 bases from J, the gap between germline ends came to 6 bases. The CDR3 runs to 12 residues. Germline assignment: CDR1 MNHEY and CDR2 SMNVEV (reference sequence). The CDR3 loop is CASSFLDGELFF. CDR3 DNA sequence: TGTGCCAGCAGTTTCCTGGACGGGGAGCTGTTTTTT.

This clone was seen only a few times. This chain uses TRBV18 with TRBJ1-2; the D is unclear. Germline loops: CDR1 KGHSH, CDR2 LQKENI. This CDR3 contains 13 residues. V was cut by 0 bases and J by 5 bases, with 7 bases left in between. The CDR3 loop is CASSPPVGYGYTF. CDR3 bases: TGTGCCAGCTCACCACCGGTTGGTTATGGCTACACCTTC.

The V call is TRBV5-1, the J call TRBJ2-2, with no clear D. Trimming cost V 0 bases and J 0 bases, with 6 bases left between them. Germline V gives CDR1 SGHRS, CDR2 YFSETQ. The CDR3 spans 15 residues. For the CDR3, the DNA is TGCGCCAGCAGCTTGGGGACGGCGAACACCGGGGAGCTGTTTTTT. Translating gives CASSLGTANTGELFF. The full variable domain, in which reference TRBV5-1 and TRBJ2-2 provide the parts outside the CDR3, is KAGVTQTPRYLIKTRGQQVTLSCSPISGHRSVSWYQQTPGQGLQFLFEYFSETQRNKGNFPGRFSGRQFSNSRSEMNVSTLELGDSALYLCASSLGTANTGELFFGEGSRLTVL.

The CDR3 sequence is CASSHHYGTSGGREFF. CDR3 nucleotides: TGTGCCAGCAGCCACCACTACGGGACTAGCGGGGGGAGGGAGTTCTTC. The V and J genes are TRBV3-1 (or the pseudogene TRBV3-2) and TRBJ2-1, with 15 bases that match TRBD2. This CDR3 is 16 amino acids long. Germline V gene lookup returns CDR1 LGHDT and CDR2 YNNKEL (reference sequence). Trimming at V came to 3 bases and at J to 14 bases, leaving 11 bases not matched to a gene.

There are a few counts of this clone. The chain carries TRBV3-1 (or the pseudogene TRBV3-2) and TRBJ2-7; D is unclear. Trimming left V 2 bases short and J 4 bases short, with 6 bases between. Germline V gives CDR1 LGHDT, CDR2 YNNKEL (reference sequence). CDR3 length: 12 amino acids. This CDR3 reads CASSQSTYEQYF. The CDR3 DNA reads TGTGCCAGCAGCCAAAGTACGTACGAGCAGTACTTC.

The chain links TRBV9 to TRBJ2-2, with TRBD2 matching 7 bases. J gave up 3 bases and V 4 bases, and 9 bases lay outside the gene matches. The CDR3 extends over 16 amino acids. CDR1 is SGDLS, CDR2 YYNGEE, per germline. CDR3 in DNA: TGTGCCAGCAGCCGAGGGGAGGGCGCCGACACCGGGGAGCTGTTTTTT. Translated: CASSRGEGADTGELFF.